This T cell receptor beta chain was recovered during a study of vaccination and CD4 T cells after COVID-19 (dated by TCRdb to 2022 to 2024). Describing the broader study: Convalescent patients had a positive SARS-CoV-2 result on nasal swab PCR, and of these patients, under ten had mild disease and one had severe disease. The convalescent cohort included six males and four females, with two Hispanic individuals, seven Caucasians, two Asians and one multiracial person. Participants got two doses of the Pfizer-BioNTech BNT162b2 vaccine (n=8) or two doses of the Moderna mRNA-1273 vaccine (n=2). Post-COVID blood samples from convalescent patients were collected a median of roughly 100 days after diagnosis, with a range of 35 to 161 days. The time from the second vaccine dose to post-vaccine blood sampling had a median of roughly 70 days and ranged from roughly 12 to 250 days. Culture stimuli were overlapping spike peptide pools from SARS-CoV-2 and from the common cold coronaviruses HCoV-NL63, HCoV-OC43 and HCoV-229E. As controls, cultures received a CEFX viral epitope pool (the positive control), an HIV-1 Nef peptide pool (the negative control), or no peptide at all. In about 11 COVID-19 convalescent patients and a few infection-naive healthy vaccine recipients, the spike-specific CD4+ TCR repertoire before mRNA vaccination was compared with the repertoire after mRNA vaccination. Points the paper makes about the study in general: In convalescent patients, nearly all vaccine-specific clones (304 of 307) were found to be mono-reactive for SARS-CoV-2 spike rather than cross-reactive with common cold coronaviruses. The study included relatively few convalescent patients and did not analyze early timepoints after natural infection. The median number of SARS-CoV-2-reactive clonotypes rose from roughly 20 after infection to roughly 40 after vaccination, but the change was not significant. Among the post-vaccine SARS-CoV-2-reactive clones in convalescent patients, a median approximately 90% showed up only after vaccination, which suggests vaccine-specific priming.

Library preparation employed PCR. DNA from cultured CD4+ T cells underwent TCR sequencing with the Oncomine TCR Beta short-read assay at the Johns Hopkins FTIC core. The QIAamp micro DNA kit was used to extract genomic DNA from the cultured CD4+ T cells. Oncomine TCR Beta libraries from cultured CD4+ T cells were pooled with unique dual indexes and sequenced on an Illumina iSeq 100. Per the authors' processing: Non-productive sequences were removed, and CDR3s that did not start with C, did not end with F or W, or were shorter than 7 amino acids were discarded. The MANAFEST web application identified antigen-specific clonotypes by comparing peptide-stimulated wells against reference wells and other culture wells. An FDR below 0.05, an odds ratio above 5, and a productive frequency above 0.1% in at least two of three replicate wells were required for clones to be considered positive. A clonotype counted as cross-reactive if it showed significant expansion both in the SARS-CoV-2 spike wells and in at least one common cold coronavirus spike condition. Levenshtein distances (stringdist) and unrooted phylogenetic trees (ape) in R version 3.6.1 were used to assess CDR3 homology. TCRdb reprocessed the public reads (quality trimming at Q25 with fastp, clone calling with MiXCR) and kept in-frame beta chains. Each CDR3 protein appears once, grouped with its most common genes and DNA. TCRdb, not the authors, supplied the V and J calls. Here the sample has about 4,000 distinct CDR3 sequences; less than 50% occur a single time. The ten largest clones capture 23% of the sample.

The germline V gene provides CDR1 KGHSH and CDR2 LQKENI. V was cut back by 3 bases and J by 4 bases, leaving a gap of 9 bases between them. The CDR3 numbers 13 residues from cysteine through phenylalanine. Of all the DNA, just the CDR3 is kept, 39 bases in frame from base 1. As regards this clonotype: No cognate antigen has been identified for it. Base qualities are missing; no much larger clone stands one base away.

The treatment or condition label, read with the paper, signifies: approximately 9-day PBMC culture with coronavirus spike peptide pools or control peptides (ViraFEST assay). The ViraFEST assay, used in the study, expanded antigen-specific T cells with peptide pools and then identified the expanded clonotypes through TCR sequencing. Positive SARS-CoV-2 PCR tests in the convalescent patients dated from March to December 2020, before Alpha, Beta and Delta variants emerged in the United States. Some 2 million PBMCs per well were cultured in IMDM with roughly 5% human AB serum and roughly 10 IU/ml IL-2, plus 10 ug/ml peptide pools. Half of the culture medium was replaced with fresh IL-2-containing medium on days 3 and 7. After 9 to 11 days of culture, CD4+ T cells were isolated by negative selection with the EasySep CD4+ T cell isolation kit. Ficoll-Paque Plus gradient centrifugation was used to isolate PBMCs from whole blood, and the isolated PBMCs were then either used fresh or cryopreserved at -140C. Each culture condition was generally run in triplicate wells.

The sequence derives from a human donor who had recovered from COVID-19. Specimen: CD4+ T cells from blood, cultured in vitro. The sequence links TRBV18 to TRBJ1-2; no D gene can be assigned with confidence. The nucleotide sequence is TGTGCCAGCTCACCTGCGGAGCTCTATGGCTACACCTTC. It translates as CASSPAELYGYTF. Reference TRBV18 and TRBJ1-2 proteins supply the regions before and after the CDR3; the full variable domain is: NAGVMQNPRHLVRRRGQEARLRCSPMKGHSHVYWYRQLPEEGLKFMVYLQKENIIDESGMPKERFSAEFPKEGPSILRIQQVVRGDSAAYFCASSPAELYGYTFGSGTRLTVV.